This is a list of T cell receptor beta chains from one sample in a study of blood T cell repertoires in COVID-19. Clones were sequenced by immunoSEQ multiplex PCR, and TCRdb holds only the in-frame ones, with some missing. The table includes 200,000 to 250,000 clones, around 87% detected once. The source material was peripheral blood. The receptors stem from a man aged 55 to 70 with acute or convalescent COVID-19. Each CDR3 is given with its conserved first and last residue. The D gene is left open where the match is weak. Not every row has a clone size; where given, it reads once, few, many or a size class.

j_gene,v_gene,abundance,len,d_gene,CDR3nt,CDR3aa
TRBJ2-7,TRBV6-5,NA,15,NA,TGTGCCAGCAGTTACTCTCGACAGACCTCCTACGAGCAGTACTTC,CASSYSRQTSYEQYF
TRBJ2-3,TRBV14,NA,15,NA,TGTGCCAGCAGCCAAGGACAGTTTAGCACAGATACGCAGTATTTT,CASSQGQFSTDTQYF
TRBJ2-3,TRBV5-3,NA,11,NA,TGTGCCAGAAGCTTTAAATCGAGGCTGGATTTT,CARSFKSRLDF
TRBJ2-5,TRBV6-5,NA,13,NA,TGTGCCAGCCGCCTAGAGGGCGTGGGGACCCAGTACTTC,CASRLEGVGTQYF
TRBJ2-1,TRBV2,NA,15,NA,TGTGCCAGCAGTACGCAGGGGCTTAACTACAATGAGCAGTTCTTC,CASSTQGLNYNEQFF
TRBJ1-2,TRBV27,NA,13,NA,TGTGCCAGCAGTTTATCGGGAGGGTATGGCTACACCTTC,CASSLSGGYGYTF
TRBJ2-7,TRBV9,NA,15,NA,TGTGCCAGCAGCGTAGACGTGGGGGGGCCTGGAGAGCAGTACTTC,CASSVDVGGPGEQYF
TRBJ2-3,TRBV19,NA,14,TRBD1,TGTGCCAGTAGTATACAGGGGGAAGCCGATACGCAGTATTTT,CASSIQGEADTQYF
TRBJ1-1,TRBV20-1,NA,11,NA,TGCAGTGCTAGACAGGGGTTTGAAGCTTTCTTT,CSARQGFEAFF
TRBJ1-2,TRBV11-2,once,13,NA,TGTGCCAGCAGCACCTTGCGGGTCTCGGGCTACACCTTC,CASSTLRVSGYTF
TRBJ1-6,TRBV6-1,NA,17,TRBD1,TGTGCCAGCAGTGACCAGGGGGAGAGCTCCTATAATTCACCCCTCCACTTT,CASSDQGESSYNSPLHF
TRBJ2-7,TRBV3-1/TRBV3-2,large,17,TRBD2,TGTGCCAGCAGCCAAGCCCGGGGAGGGAGGAAAGGCTACGAGCAGTACTTC,CASSQARGGRKGYEQYF
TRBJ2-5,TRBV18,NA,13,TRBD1,TGTGCCAGCTCCCCAGGACAGGGGGAGACCCAGTACTTC,CASSPGQGETQYF
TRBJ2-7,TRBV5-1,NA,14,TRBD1,TGCGCCAGCAGCTTGGAGGGGGCAGTGTACGAGCAGTACTTC,CASSLEGAVYEQYF
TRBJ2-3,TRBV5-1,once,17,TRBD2,TGCGCCAGCAGCGGACTAGCGTCCCGAGGAGGCACAGATACGCAGTATTTT,CASSGLASRGGTDTQYF
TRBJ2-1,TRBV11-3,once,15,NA,TGTGCCAGCAGCTCCTCGACTAACAAAGGATCTGAGCAGTTCTTC,CASSSSTNKGSEQFF
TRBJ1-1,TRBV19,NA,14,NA,TGTGCCAGTAGTATGGGAGGGGTGAACACTGAAGCTTTCTTT,CASSMGGVNTEAFF
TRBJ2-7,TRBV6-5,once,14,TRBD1,TGTGCCAGCAGTTACCTACAGGGGGCGTGGGAGCAGTACTTC,CASSYLQGAWEQYF
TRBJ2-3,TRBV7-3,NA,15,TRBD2,TGTGCCAGCAGCTTAATAGCGGGGGCCACAGATACGCAGTATTTT,CASSLIAGATDTQYF
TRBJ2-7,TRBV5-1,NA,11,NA,TGCGCCAGCAGCTTGGCCCAAGAGCAGTACTTC,CASSLAQEQYF
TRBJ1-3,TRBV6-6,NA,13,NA,TGTGCCAGCATCAAGGACACCGGAAACACCATATATTTT,CASIKDTGNTIYF
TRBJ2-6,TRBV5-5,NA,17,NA,TGTGCCAGCAGGAGAGGACAAGGACCCTCTGGGGCCAACGTCCTGACTTTC,CASRRGQGPSGANVLTF
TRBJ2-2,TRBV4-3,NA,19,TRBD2,TGCGCCAGCAGCCAATCAGGACTAGCGGGGGATGGAAGCACCGGGGAGCTGTTTTTT,CASSQSGLAGDGSTGELFF
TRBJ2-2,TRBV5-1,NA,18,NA,TGCGCCAGCAGTCATCTTAAACGGGACATAACGAACACCGGGGAGCTGTTTTTT,CASSHLKRDITNTGELFF
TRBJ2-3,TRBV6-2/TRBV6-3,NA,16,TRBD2,TGTGCCAGCAGTTACGGGTCGGGGGGGCTGGCAGATACGCAGTATTTT,CASSYGSGGLADTQYF
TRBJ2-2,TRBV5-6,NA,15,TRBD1,TGTGCCAGCAGCTTAGACAGGGGCCGAACCGGGGAGCTGTTTTTT,CASSLDRGRTGELFF
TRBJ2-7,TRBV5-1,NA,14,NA,TGCGCCAGCAGCTTGGCCGAGACACCTTACGAGCAGTACTTC,CASSLAETPYEQYF
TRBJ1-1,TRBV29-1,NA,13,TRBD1,TGCAGCGTCAGACAGGGGGTAGACACTGAAGCTTTCTTT,CSVRQGVDTEAFF
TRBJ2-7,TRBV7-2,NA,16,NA,TGTGCCAGCGAGCCCCCCGGGTCTGTATCCTCCTACGAGCAGTACTTC,CASEPPGSVSSYEQYF
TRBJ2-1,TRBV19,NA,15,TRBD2,TGTGCCAGTACCCCTGGGGCGGGGGGGCCGTGGGAGCAGTTCTTC,CASTPGAGGPWEQFF
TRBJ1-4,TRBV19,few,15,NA,TGTGCCAGTCCTGAGGACAGCCTCAATAATGAAAAACTGTTTTTT,CASPEDSLNNEKLFF
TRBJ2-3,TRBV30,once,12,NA,TGTGCCTTGAAAGGGGACACAGATACGCAGTATTTT,CALKGDTDTQYF
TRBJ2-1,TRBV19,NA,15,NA,TGTGCCAGTAGGCCCGGAACCAAGACACCCAATGAGCAGTTCTTC,CASRPGTKTPNEQFF
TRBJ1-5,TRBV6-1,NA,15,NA,TGTGCCAGCAGTTGGGGGCAGGGAAGCAATCAGCCCCAGCATTTT,CASSWGQGSNQPQHF
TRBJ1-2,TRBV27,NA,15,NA,TGTGCCAGCCGACATCAACGGGGGGAGGGGTATGGCTACACCTTC,CASRHQRGEGYGYTF
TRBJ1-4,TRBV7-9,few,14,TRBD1,TGTGCCAGCAGCCGAGGGACAGGGGAGGAAAAACTGTTTTTT,CASSRGTGEEKLFF
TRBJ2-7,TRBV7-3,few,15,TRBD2,TGTGCCAGCAGCCCCACTAGGACTAGAGGAGACGAGCAGTACTTC,CASSPTRTRGDEQYF
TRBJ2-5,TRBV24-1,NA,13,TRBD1,TGTGCCACCAGGGGGACAGGCCAAGAGACCCAGTACTTC,CATRGTGQETQYF
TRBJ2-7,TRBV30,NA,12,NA,TGTGCCTGGAGTGGGCAATTCTACGAGCAGTACTTC,CAWSGQFYEQYF
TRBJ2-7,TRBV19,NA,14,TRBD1,TGTGCCAGTAGGAAAGGACAGGGGGTCTACGAGCAGTACTTC,CASRKGQGVYEQYF
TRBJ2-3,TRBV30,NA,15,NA,TGTGCCTGGAGTACTCCGACAGGGAGGACAGATACGCAGTATTTT,CAWSTPTGRTDTQYF
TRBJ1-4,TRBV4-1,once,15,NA,TGCGCCAGCAGCCATGACGGGGTTAGTAATGAAAAACTGTTTTTT,CASSHDGVSNEKLFF
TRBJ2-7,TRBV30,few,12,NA,TGTGCCTGGAGGGGGGCGGACGACGAGCAGTACTTC,CAWRGADDEQYF
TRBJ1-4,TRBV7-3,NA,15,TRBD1,TGTGCCAGCAGCCCCGACAGGGGGCGCGTTGAAAAACTGTTTTTT,CASSPDRGRVEKLFF